These T cell receptor beta chains were read from a single sample in a study of human T cells and chemical hapten exposure. TCRdb recomputed calls from the RACE reads with MiXCR, one row per CDR3 protein. Among 35,000 to 50,000 distinct CDR3 sequences listed, around 4% were seen once. The sequenced material came from whole blood. All receptors derive from a human donor in good health. Some clones in this sample may be carry-over from other donors' samples. Both conserved end residues are part of each CDR3. A D gene is named only where the DNA matches it firmly. Expanded clones are given a class, and other clones once, few, many or no size at all.

size	V	J	D	CDR3	DNA
many	TRBV6-1	TRBJ1-1	NA	CASSRQGLGRAFF	TGTGCCAGCAGTAGACAAGGGTTGGGGAGAGCTTTCTTT
many	TRBV5-1	TRBJ2-3	NA	CASSSEGIAGWNTDTQYF	TGCGCCAGCAGCAGTGAGGGTATCGCGGGATGGAACACAGATACGCAGTATTTT
NA	TRBV9	TRBJ2-2	TRBD2	CASSQRGLAGGTGELFF	TGTGCCAGCAGCCAACGCGGACTAGCGGGCGGCACCGGGGAGCTGTTTTTT
many	TRBV3-1	TRBJ1-5	NA	CASSQTPNQPQHF	TGTGCCAGCAGCCAGACACCCAATCAGCCCCAGCATTTT
many	TRBV6-1	TRBJ1-1	NA	CASSGRLEAFF	TGTGCCAGCAGCGGACGGCTAGAAGCTTTCTTT
many	TRBV14	TRBJ2-3	NA	CASSQTSTDTQYF	TGTGCCAGCAGCCAAACAAGCACAGATACGCAGTATTTT
many	TRBV5-4	TRBJ1-1	NA	CASSGGLMNTEAFF	TGTGCCAGCAGCGGGGGACTTATGAACACTGAAGCTTTCTTT
many	TRBV6-6	TRBJ1-5	TRBD1	CASSSSGTGYQPQHF	TGTGCCAGCAGTTCATCCGGGACAGGGTATCAGCCCCAGCATTTT
many	TRBV24-1	TRBJ2-1	NA	CATSDFGGPTNNEQFF	TGTGCCACCAGTGATTTCGGGGGACCCACGAACAATGAGCAGTTCTTC
NA	TRBV28	TRBJ1-2	TRBD1	CASSTGTGSGYTF	TGTGCCAGCAGTACCGGGACAGGGTCTGGCTACACCTTC
many	TRBV24-1	TRBJ1-2	NA	CATSVTAGTASGYTF	TGTGCCACCAGTGTAACCGCCGGAACAGCGTCCGGCTACACCTTC
many	TRBV11-2	TRBJ2-3	NA	CASSLKGYQADTQYF	TGTGCCAGCAGCTTAAAGGGGTATCAGGCAGATACGCAGTATTTT
many	TRBV4-1	TRBJ2-3	NA	CASSQVEATDTQYF	TGCGCCAGCAGCCAAGTGGAAGCCACAGATACGCAGTATTTT
few	TRBV12-3/TRBV12-4	TRBJ2-1	TRBD2	CASSPRGSGSRSVYNEQFF	TGTGCCAGCAGCCCACGGGGTAGCGGGAGCCGTTCTGTCTACAATGAGCAGTTCTTC